One and the same sample provided the 4 T cell receptor beta chains below, sequenced in a study of blood T cell repertoires in COVID-19. Some clones are missing from TCRdb's copy, which holds only in-frame ones; the method was immunoSEQ multiplex PCR. This table has over 35,000 clones, over 85% appearing once. Sequenced material: peripheral blood. Source of these receptors: a man between 65 and 80 years old with active COVID-19.

The rearrangement joins TRBV7-9 to TRBJ2-2, with D unclear. The CDR3 sequence is 13 residues long. V lost 3 bases to trimming and J lost 5 bases, with 7 bases between them. The germline V gene encodes CDR1 SEHNR and CDR2 FQNEAQ (reference sequence). CDR3 loop: CASSLTRTGELFF. In DNA form, the CDR3 reads TGTGCCAGCAGCTTGACAAGGACCGGGGAGCTGTTTTTT.

The chain has TRBV11-2 and TRBJ2-2; D remains unclear. The CDR3 covers 16 residues. CDR1 and CDR2 (germline): SGHAT, FQNNGV. Trimming pared 10 bases from V and 0 bases from J, leaving 18 bases between. The DNA of the CDR3 is TGTGCCACCTACCTAAGTGCCGGGTCGAACACCGGGGAGCTGTTTTTT. This codes for CATYLSAGSNTGELFF.

This clone came up once. The V call is TRBV18, the J call TRBJ2-1, with 13 nucleotides matching TRBD2. This CDR3 contains 18 residues. Germline-derived CDR1 and CDR2 are KGHSH and LQKENI. The V and J ends lost 4 bases and 0 bases, in that order; junction bases with no gene match: 6. The CDR3 region is CASSLTSGGPGSYNEQFF. CDR3 nucleotides: TGTGCCAGCTCACTGACTAGCGGGGGGCCGGGCTCCTACAATGAGCAGTTCTTC.

The V call is TRBV5-1, the J call TRBJ1-1, with 9 bases that match TRBD1. V lost 4 bases, J lost 5 bases, and 12 bases stayed unmatched. This CDR3 comprises 16 residues. The germline CDR1 and CDR2 sequences are SGHRS and YFSETQ. The CDR3: CASSLPGTGSGTEAFF. CDR3 nucleotides: TGCGCCAGCAGCCTCCCCGGGACAGGGTCAGGGACTGAAGCTTTCTTT.